What follows are 23 T cell receptor beta chains derived from one specimen sequenced in a study of blood T cells in healthy people across ages. Then a second PCR, running roughly 7 to 12 cycles, was carried out with a sample-barcoded 5' primer and a J-beta primer mix. Each CDR3 protein gets one entry after TCRdb re-called the 5' RACE reads with MiXCR. Here the sample spans approximately 800,000 distinct CDR3 sequences, 53% being singletons. Sequenced: blood. The source of these receptors is a man older than 75 in good health.

This clonotype was seen only a few times. V gene TRBV6-4 combines with J gene TRBJ2-7; D uncertain. The CDR3 runs 11 residues. Trimming removed 4 bases at V and 7 bases at J, with 8 bases between. Germline V gene data show CDR1 as MRHNA and CDR2 as SNTAGT. CDR3 region: CASSGPQEQYF. The CDR3, as DNA: TGTGCCAGCAGTGGGCCACAAGAGCAGTACTTC.

This sequence joins TRBV7-3 and TRBJ1-6; 7 positions agree with TRBD1. The V gene end was trimmed by 5 bases and the J gene end by 7 bases; junction bases not matched to a gene: 11. Germline V gene sequence: CDR1 SGHTA, CDR2 FQGTGA. This CDR3 spans 16 amino acids. Written as DNA, the CDR3 is TGTGCCAGCAGCGCCACAGGGGCTTGGGGGAATTCACCCCTCCACTTT. Translating it yields CASSATGAWGNSPLHF.

The V and J genes are TRBV6-7 and TRBJ2-3, with TRBD1 as a possible D gene (6 bases). TRBV6-7 is given ORF status, its function remaining uncertain. The CDR3 covers 18 residues. Trimming took off 2 bases at V and 6 bases at J, with 24 bases between the two ends. The CDR3 region is CASSYGWLQGEAGDTQYF. The CDR3, as DNA: TGTGCCAGCAGTTACGGTTGGTTACAGGGTGAAGCAGGGGATACGCAGTATTTT.

The chain is built from TRBV14 and TRBJ1-6; the D is unclear. The CDR3 spans 13 residues. Germline CDR1 reads SGHDN; CDR2 reads FVKESK. The ends were cut back, 8 bases at V and 11 bases at J, with 16 bases in the middle. CDR3 loop: CASAGFKNAPLHF. As DNA, the CDR3 is TGTGCCAGCGCCGGGTTCAAAAATGCACCCCTCCACTTT.

Only a few counts were recorded for this clonotype. The chain is built from TRBV28 and TRBJ1-2, with 7 bases aligning to TRBD1. J was trimmed by 6 bases and V by 6 bases; bases with no gene match: 7. CDR1 MDHEN and CDR2 SYDVKM come from the germline V gene. This CDR3 has 13 residues. CDR3 protein: CASRQQGRDGYTF. The CDR3 DNA reads TGTGCCAGCAGGCAACAGGGGAGAGATGGCTACACCTTC.

Only a few counts were recorded for this clonotype. The rearrangement joins TRBV6-5 to TRBJ2-5; D is undetermined. This CDR3 spans 11 amino acids. Germline V gene lookup returns CDR1 MNHEY and CDR2 SVGAGI. V lost 6 bases to trimming and J lost 4 bases, with 6 bases between them. The CDR3 bases are TGTGCCAGCAGGTCCTTAGAGACCCAGTACTTC. Protein: CASRSLETQYF.

The chain links TRBV9 to TRBJ2-7; D is uncertain. The CDR3 totals 16 residues. Trimming stripped 0 bases from V and 4 bases from J, with 17 bases between. Germline V gene sequence: CDR1 SGDLS, CDR2 YYNGEE. The chain's CDR3 is CASSVAGSSGIYEQYF. The CDR3 DNA reads as TGTGCCAGCAGCGTAGCTGGCAGCTCAGGAATATACGAGCAGTACTTC.

The chain uses TRBV15 and TRBJ1-6; 7 bases match TRBD1. V was clipped by 5 bases and J by 7 bases; unmatched bases: 11. The V gene's germline CDR1 is LNHNV and CDR2 YYDKDF (reference sequence). The CDR3 contains 16 residues. The CDR3 DNA reads TGTGCCACCAGCGGGAACCGGGACAGAAAAAATTCACCCCTCCACTTT. Its protein is CATSGNRDRKNSPLHF.

The rearrangement uses TRBV2 and TRBJ2-1; D is uncertain. Germline V gene lookup returns CDR1 SNHLY and CDR2 FYNNEI. Trimming left V 5 bases short and J 0 bases short, with 14 bases between. The CDR3 extends over 16 amino acids. The CDR3 coding sequence is TGTGCCAGCAGTCGATCCCACTTAAGCTCCTACAATGAGCAGTTCTTC. It translates to CASSRSHLSSYNEQFF.

This clonotype was recorded at least ten times. Written as DNA, the CDR3 is TGCAGCGCCCTCGGGACTAGCGGAAGAAATGAGCAGTTCTTC. Its protein is CSALGTSGRNEQFF. V usage is TRBV29-1 and J usage is TRBJ2-1; 11 nucleotides match TRBD2. The V and J ends lost 7 bases and 7 bases, in that order; junction bases with no gene match: 9. From germline, CDR1 is SQVTM and CDR2 ANQGSEA. This CDR3 contains 14 residues.

The chain has TRBV20-1 and TRBJ2-7, with 12 bases identical to TRBD1. Germline V gene sequence: CDR1 DFQATT, CDR2 SNEGSKA (reference sequence). Trimming at V came to 1 base and at J to 7 bases, leaving 20 bases not matched to a gene. This CDR3 has 19 residues. The CDR3 sequence is CSARVLGQGAMGSYNEQYF. The CDR3 DNA follows: TGCAGTGCTAGAGTATTGGGACAGGGGGCTATGGGCTCCTACAATGAGCAGTACTTC.

The V gene is TRBV20-1, the J gene TRBJ2-5; the D call may be TRBD1 or TRBD2 (6 bases each). V shed 4 bases and J shed 5 bases, with 23 bases lying between them. The CDR3 length is 16 residues. Germline-derived CDR1 and CDR2 are DFQATT and SNEGSKA (reference sequence). CDR3: CSATPGASGLLETQYF. CDR3 nucleotide sequence: TGCAGTGCTACCCCGGGGGCTAGTGGGCTTCTGGAGACCCAGTACTTC.

The chain links TRBV12-5 to TRBJ2-1; D uncertain. The CDR3 length is 13 residues. V lost 9 bases and J lost 5, with 14 bases in between. CDR1 LGHNT and CDR2 FRNRAP come from the germline V gene. CDR3: CASSLRANNEQFF. The CDR3 coding sequence is TGTGCTAGCTCTCTCCGGGCCAACAATGAGCAGTTCTTC.

Comment on this clonotype: A much larger clone sits a single nucleotide away, making a read error possible. J is TRBJ2-5 and V is TRBV27; D possibly corresponds to TRBD2 (6 bases). CDR1 and CDR2 (germline): MNHEY, SMNVEV (reference sequence). The CDR3 spans 13 residues. Trimming removed 8 bases at V and 4 bases at J, with 14 bases between. The DNA of the CDR3 is TGTGCCAGCGCCCGTCGGAGGGGAGAGACCCAGTACTTC. It codes for CASARRRGETQYF.

The rearrangement uses TRBV20-1 and TRBJ2-7; D is possibly TRBD2 (5 bases). The germline V gene encodes CDR1 DFQATT and CDR2 SNEGSKA (reference sequence). The CDR3 totals 12 residues. With 6 bases removed from V and 7 bases from J, the gap between germline ends came to 16 bases. The CDR3 bases are TGCAGTGCGACCCGGACTGAAAATGAGCAGTACTTC. Translation gives CSATRTENEQYF.

The sample holds a few counts of this clonotype. The rearrangement uses TRBV6-5 and TRBJ2-7; 7 nucleotides align to TRBD1. The V segment lost 7 bases and the J segment 0 bases; nucleotides outside the gene matches: 9. The CDR3 has 15 amino acids. Germline V gives CDR1 MNHEY, CDR2 SVGAGI. CDR3 nucleotide sequence: TGTGCCAGCACCAGGGACAGTTTAAGCTCCTACGAGCAGTACTTC. Amino acids: CASTRDSLSSYEQYF.

The gene calls are TRBV6-6 and TRBJ2-4, with 9 bases identical to TRBD1. Near its end, the DNA agrees better with TRBJ2-7, so the J call may be wrong. The CDR3 has 14 residues. Germline CDR1 reads MNHNY; CDR2 reads SVGAGI (reference sequence). CDR3 DNA: TGTGCCAGCAGTTATCCACAGGGGGCGAACGAGCAGTACTTC. As protein: CASSYPQGANEQYF.

On this clonotype itself: A read error may account for a junction end that differs from germline. The chain carries TRBV2 and TRBJ2-5, with 9 bases fitting TRBD1. This CDR3 is built from 14 residues. Germline V lookup: CDR1 SNHLY, CDR2 FYNNEI. The CDR3, as DNA: TGTGCCGGCAGTCAGGACAGGGGCCAAGAGACCCAGTACTTC. This encodes CAGSQDRGQETQYF.

The chain combines TRBV9 with TRBJ2-4, with TRBD2 matching 8 bases. The J call is doubtful: the DNA matches TRBJ2-5 better. Germline-derived CDR1 and CDR2 are SGDLS and YYNGEE. The CDR3 is 16 residues long. CDR3 loop: CASSQREHPRQETQYF. The CDR3 DNA reads TGTGCCAGCAGCCAGCGGGAGCACCCAAGGCAAGAGACCCAGTACTTC.

The rearrangement joins TRBV6-5 to TRBJ2-3; 9 nucleotides agree with TRBD2. CDR1 is MNHEY and CDR2 is SVGAGI in the germline V gene. Trimming took 10 bases from V and 2 from J; bases not matched to a gene: 10. The CDR3 has 15 residues. CDR3 region: CAIGRAGGITDTQYF. CDR3 DNA: TGTGCCATAGGACGAGCGGGAGGAATCACAGATACGCAGTATTTT.

The chain employs TRBV5-1 and TRBJ1-2; possibly TRBD1 for D (6 bases). Germline V gives CDR1 SGHRS, CDR2 YFSETQ. The length of the CDR3 is 17 residues. The V end was cut by 2 bases, the J end by 0 bases, with 17 bases between. DNA for the CDR3: TGCGCCAGCAGCTTCACCGGGACACACTCCCCTAACTATGGCTACACCTTC. Its translation is CASSFTGTHSPNYGYTF.

This clonotype occurred a few times. This chain uses TRBV5-6 with TRBJ1-1, with 8 bases that match TRBD1. V gave up 4 bases and J gave up 5 bases; unmatched junction bases: 7. The CDR3 totals 14 residues. Looked up from germline, CDR1 is SGHDT and CDR2 is YYEEEE. The CDR3 bases are TGTGCCAGCAGCGCGGACAGGGCGAGAACTGAAGCTTTCTTT. The encoded protein is CASSADRARTEAFF.

This chain links TRBV29-1 with TRBJ1-4; D is possibly TRBD1 (6 bases). CDR1 and CDR2 (germline): SQVTM, ANQGSEA. This CDR3 contains 15 residues. The V gene lost 2 bases and the J gene lost 0 bases, with 10 bases spanning the gap. The CDR3 protein is CSVESDSTTNEKLFF. As DNA, the CDR3 is TGCAGCGTTGAATCGGACAGCACAACTAATGAAAAACTGTTTTTT.